What follows are 21 T cell receptor beta chains derived from one specimen sequenced in a study of blood T cells in healthy people across ages. Next came a second PCR, run for roughly 7 to 12 cycles, which used a sample-barcoded 5' primer along with a J-beta primer mix. TCRdb passed the 5' RACE reads through MiXCR, listing each CDR3 protein once. This sample carries roughly 1,800,000 distinct CDR3 sequences, 40% to 55% of them seen once, and the ten largest clones take roughly 2.1%. Sequencing was carried out using blood. These receptors came from a woman aged 40 to 55 in good health.

The rearrangement links TRBV15 to TRBJ2-4, with 7 bases identical to TRBD1. The J call may be in error: the DNA end matches TRBJ2-7 better. This CDR3 has 16 residues. Per the germline V gene, CDR1 is LNHNV and CDR2 is YYDKDF (reference sequence). The CDR3 bases are TGTGCCACCAGCAGAGAGGCCGGGACAGCACCCTACGAGCAGTACTTC. Translating gives CATSREAGTAPYEQYF.

The chain uses TRBV20-1 and TRBJ2-3; the match to TRBD1 covers 9 bases. The ends lost 4 bases at V and 5 bases at J; junction bases unmatched: 7. Germline CDR1 reads DFQATT; CDR2 reads SNEGSKA (reference sequence). The CDR3 has 14 amino acids. CDR3 protein: CSANRDRAGDTQYF. The DNA for the CDR3 is TGCAGTGCTAACCGGGACAGGGCCGGAGATACGCAGTATTTT.

The V call is TRBV2, the J call TRBJ2-6; D is uncertain. V was trimmed by 2 bases and J by 0 bases, leaving 8 bases between them. The CDR3 extends over 16 amino acids. CDR1 is SNHLY and CDR2 is FYNNEI in the germline V gene. The CDR3 spells CASSEFRVSGANVLTF. Here the CDR3 DNA reads TGTGCCAGCAGTGAATTCCGTGTCTCTGGGGCCAACGTCCTGACTTTC. Full variable domain (missing parts from reference TRBV2 and TRBJ2-6): EPEVTQTPSHQVTQMGQEVILRCVPISNHLYFYWYRQILGQKVEFLVSFYNNEISEKSEIFDDQFSVERPDGSNFTLKIRSTKLEDSAMYFCASSEFRVSGANVLTFGAGSRLTVL.

V is TRBV6-2 or TRBV6-3 and J is TRBJ2-5, with 10 bases lining up with TRBD1. With V trimmed by 5 bases and J by 7 bases, 10 bases remained unmatched. CDR1 is MNHEY, CDR2 SVGEGT, per germline. The CDR3 is 15 amino acids. CDR3 nucleotide sequence: TGTGCCAGCAGTGCCCCCGGGACAGGGGAAGGGACCCAGTACTTC. The encoded protein is CASSAPGTGEGTQYF.

This chain connects TRBV7-2 to TRBJ2-5, with 10 bases identical to TRBD2. The CDR3 runs to 18 residues. After removal of 1 base from V and 0 bases from J, the junction contained 8 bases not matched to a gene. Germline CDR1 SGHTA, CDR2 FQGNSA. Here the CDR3 reads CASSLVGSLAGDQETQYF. CDR3 coding DNA: TGTGCCAGCAGCTTAGTTGGGTCCCTAGCGGGGGACCAAGAGACCCAGTACTTC.

This clonotype was recorded many times. The chain employs TRBV5-1 and TRBJ1-2; 9 bases align to TRBD1. The CDR3 covers 14 residues. The V gene end was trimmed by 0 bases and the J gene end by 3 bases; junction bases not matched to a gene: 0. The V gene's germline CDR1 is SGHRS and CDR2 YFSETQ. The CDR3 coding sequence is TGCGCCAGCAGCTTGGGACAGGGGGACTATGGCTACACCTTC. Amino acids: CASSLGQGDYGYTF.

The chain links TRBV6-5 to TRBJ2-1, with 8 bases lining up with TRBD2. Germline V gene sequence: CDR1 MNHEY, CDR2 SVGAGI. Trimming removed 2 bases from V and 4 bases from J; junction bases left unmatched: 4. The CDR3 length is 15 residues. CDR3 amino acids: CASSYEGTSYNEQFF. The CDR3 DNA is TGTGCCAGCAGTTACGAAGGGACTAGTTACAATGAGCAGTTCTTC.

The chain joins TRBV5-1 to TRBJ1-6; no firm D call. Trimming cost V 4 bases and J 10 bases, with 15 bases left between them. CDR1 is SGHRS, CDR2 YFSETQ, per germline. The CDR3 loop spans 14 amino acids. CDR3 amino acids: CASSVGRLKSPLHF. In nucleotides, the CDR3 is TGCGCCAGCAGCGTCGGCAGGCTAAAGTCACCCCTCCACTTT.

The chain has TRBV10-3 and TRBJ1-4; D perhaps matches TRBD1 (5 bases). V lost 4 bases, J lost 8 bases, and 17 bases lay in between. The CDR3 has 15 amino acids. CDR1 ENHRY and CDR2 SYGVKD come from the germline V gene. CDR3: CAISATGLSQEKLFF. The CDR3 DNA reads as TGTGCCATCAGTGCTACGGGACTTTCACAGGAAAAACTGTTTTTT.

This clonotype has just one count. CDR3 protein: CASSQDTAGGRDTQYF. The CDR3 DNA follows: TGCGCCAGCAGCCAAGATACGGCGGGGGGGCGGGATACGCAGTATTTT. The chain has TRBV4-3 and TRBJ2-3; 9 bases agree with TRBD2. V shed 0 bases, J shed 6 bases, and the junction held 7 bases outside the gene matches. Germline V gene lookup returns CDR1 LGHNA and CDR2 YSLEER. This CDR3 contains 16 residues.

The J gene is TRBJ1-5, the V gene TRBV12-3 or TRBV12-4, with 8 bases that match TRBD1. There are 14 residues in the CDR3. V shed 3 bases and J 7 bases; nucleotides not matched to a gene: 5. CDR3 sequence reads: CASSFSGGGQPQHF. CDR3 sequence (DNA): TGTGCCAGCAGTTTTTCAGGGGGCGGACAGCCCCAGCATTTT.

This clonotype was seen only a few times. The chain couples TRBV6-2 or TRBV6-3 to TRBJ2-5; perhaps TRBD2 as D (6 bases). CDR1 is MNHEY and CDR2 is SVGEGT in the germline V gene. This CDR3 has 16 residues. V was shortened by 6 bases and J by 6 bases, with 23 bases between the two germline ends. In DNA, the CDR3 is TGTGCCAGCAGCCAACACGGGACTGCCCGTGAAAAGACCCAGTACTTC. Translating it yields CASSQHGTAREKTQYF.

This clonotype was seen only a few times. The CDR3 here is CASKWADQETQYF. The CDR3 nucleotides read TGTGCCAGCAAGTGGGCAGACCAAGAGACCCAGTACTTC. The chain has TRBV6-6 and TRBJ2-5; D gene ambiguous. Per the germline V gene, CDR1 is MNHNY and CDR2 is SVGAGI (reference sequence). V dropped 7 bases and J dropped 0 bases, with 9 bases sitting between them. This CDR3 contains 13 residues.

The chain uses TRBV3-1 and TRBJ1-2; D gene unclear. CDR1 LGHDT and CDR2 YNNKEL come from the germline V gene (reference sequence). CDR3 length: 13 residues. Trimming took off 4 bases at V and 3 bases at J, with 9 bases between the two ends. CDR3 amino acids: CASSPRDHYGYTF. CDR3 DNA: TGTGCCAGCAGCCCGAGGGATCACTATGGCTACACCTTC.

The rearrangement links TRBV2 to TRBJ2-5; 7 nucleotides agree with TRBD1. This CDR3 is built from 13 residues. Germline lookup yields CDR1 SNHLY and CDR2 FYNNEI. Trimming cost V 9 bases and J 0 bases; bases outside gene matches: 4. Written as DNA, the CDR3 is TGTGCCAGAGAGGGGGCAGACCAAGAGACCCAGTACTTC. Translation: CAREGADQETQYF.

The chain joins TRBV18 to TRBJ2-7; D perhaps matches TRBD2 (5 bases). Germline values: CDR1 KGHSH, CDR2 LQKENI. V lost 3 bases, J lost 8 bases, and 14 bases lay in between. The length of the CDR3 is 13 residues. The CDR3 region is CASSPIEGSQQYF. CDR3 DNA: TGTGCCAGCTCACCTATTGAGGGTTCCCAGCAGTACTTC.

Comments on this clonotype: A read error may produce the germline difference seen at one junction end. V is TRBV4-3 and J is TRBJ1-3; TRBD1 aligns across 9 bases. The CDR3 is made up of 17 amino acids. Germline CDR1 and CDR2: LGHNA and YSLEER. CDR3 region: CASSQAGTGLGGSTIYF. The CDR3 coding sequence is TGCGCCAGCAGCCAGGCCGGGACAGGGCTTGGTGGAAGCACCATATATTTT.

The chain links TRBV20-1 to TRBJ2-5; D could derive from TRBD1 or TRBD2 (6 bases each). CDR3 length: 15 residues. The V gene lost 5 bases and the J gene lost 4 bases, with 20 bases spanning the gap. CDR1 DFQATT and CDR2 SNEGSKA come from the germline V gene (reference sequence). DNA for the CDR3: TGCAGTGCTGGGGGCCGACTAGTTGGTGGAGAGACCCAGTACTTC. Encoded protein: CSAGGRLVGGETQYF.

There are a few counts of this clonotype. The chain's CDR3 is CSARSASGGADIQYF. As DNA, the CDR3 is TGCAGTGCTAGAAGCGCTAGCGGGGGGGCGGACATTCAGTACTTC. The V gene is TRBV20-1, the J gene TRBJ2-4; 12 bases fit TRBD2. The CDR3 spans 15 residues. The trim removed 2 bases at V and 8 bases at J, leaving 7 bases unmatched. From germline, CDR1 is DFQATT and CDR2 SNEGSKA (reference sequence).

The chain employs TRBV6-5 and TRBJ2-7, with 10 bases fitting TRBD1. The J call may not be correct, given that the DNA end is closer to TRBJ2-5. This CDR3 comprises 15 residues. Germline CDR1 is MNHEY and CDR2 is SVGAGI. The CDR3 spells CASSFGTGVKETQYF. In DNA form, the CDR3 reads TGTGCCAGCAGTTTTGGGACAGGGGTTAAGGAGACCCAGTACTTC.

As to this clonotype: One end of the junction fails to match germline, which may point to a read error. The rearrangement joins TRBV7-7 to TRBJ2-1; maybe TRBD2 (5 bases). The CDR3 runs 13 residues. Germline V gives CDR1 SSHAT, CDR2 FNYEAQ (reference sequence). This CDR3 is CASSQLDVGEQFF. In DNA, the CDR3 is TGTGCTAGCAGCCAACTAGACGTGGGTGAGCAGTTCTTC.